This entry concerns a single TCR beta chain. The data stem from a study of blood T cell repertoires in COVID-19. Study overall: Italy, Spain and the United States were the sources of the convalescent and acute COVID-19 samples. PBMCs, B-cell-depleted T cells, or T cells were the source of the cDNA or gDNA that made up the material.

Authors' data handling: For nucleated cells, counts were estimated from reference gene primer amplification. Generated by immunoSEQ multiplex PCR, the TCRdb table keeps only in-frame clones and is missing some. V, J and clone size are those of that table, while D and trimming were read from the DNA. The data hold some 30,000 clones, with roughly 89% observed a single time. This TCR was recovered from a human donor with acute or convalescent COVID-19. The donor label of this sample is uncertain. The sample taken for sequencing was peripheral blood.

The CDR3 protein is CASSPRGRAGELFF. As DNA, the CDR3 is TGTGCCAGCAGCCCCAGGGGGCGGGCCGGGGAGCTGTTTTTT. The chain recombines TRBV7-6 with TRBJ2-2, with 8 bases identical to TRBD1. The V gene end was trimmed by 5 bases and the J gene end by 6 bases; junction bases not matched to a gene: 5. In germline, CDR1 is SGHVS, CDR2 FNYEAQ. This CDR3 contains 14 residues.